The subject of this entry is one T cell receptor beta chain. In the original processing: Nucleated cell counts were estimated from reference gene primer amplification. The protocol was immunoSEQ multiplex PCR, while the TCRdb copy is restricted to in-frame clones and leaves out a portion. That table supplies the V and J calls and clone size; D and trimming were determined from the DNA. The table has about 140,000 clones, more than 75% seen once; the top ten hold 4.2%. The data belong to a study of blood T cell repertoires in COVID-19. Study as a whole: Acute-phase and convalescent COVID-19 samples originated in the United States, Italy and Spain. Sources were T cells, B-cell-depleted T cells, or PBMCs; the material itself was cDNA or gDNA.

Looked up from germline, CDR1 is LNHDA and CDR2 is SQIVND (reference sequence). CDR3 length: 14 amino acids. The V gene end was trimmed by 4 bases and the J gene end by 5 bases; junction bases not matched to a gene: 7. This chain uses TRBV19 with TRBJ2-7; 8 bases fit TRBD1. This clonotype was sampled from a man in his fifties or sixties with acute or convalescent COVID-19. Sequenced input: peripheral blood. The CDR3 region has the DNA TGTGCCAGTAGTAAGGCCAGGGGGCTGAACGAGCAGTACTTC. Translated: CASSKARGLNEQYF. Together with reference TRBV19 and TRBJ2-7, the CDR3 gives the full variable domain: DGGITQSPKYLFRKEGQNVTLSCEQNLNHDAMYWYRQDPGQGLRLIYYSQIVNDFQKGDIAEGYSVSREKKESFPLTVTSAQKNPTAFYLCASSKARGLNEQYFGPGTRLTVT.